Listed here are 28 T cell receptor beta chains from one sample, sequenced in a study of CD8 T cells in ankylosing spondylitis. Notes on the study in general: Among TCR beta sequences, a motif of about 8 highly homologous variants appeared characteristic of ankylosing spondylitis blood.

A single record per CDR3 protein comes from TCRdb applying MiXCR to the 5' RACE reads. The top ten hold more than 40% of the sample, which has 200,000 to 250,000 distinct CDR3 sequences, around 18% seen once. Their recognized antigens are unknown. Sequencing was carried out using blood, either unsorted or a sorted T cell fraction (not recorded which). All receptors come from a male donor with ankylosing spondylitis.

This clonotype was seen once. This rearrangement joins TRBV7-8 to TRBJ2-1; no clear D gene. With 4 bases removed from V and 4 bases from J, the gap between germline ends came to 20 bases. The CDR3 is made up of 17 amino acids. Germline CDR1 reads SGHVS; CDR2 reads FQNEAQ. As DNA, the CDR3 is TGTGCCAGCAGCTCCCAAGTGACGACAAGAAATTACAATGAGCAGTTCTTC. Its translation is CASSSQVTTRNYNEQFF.

The chain employs TRBV27 and TRBJ2-1; possibly TRBD2 for D (5 bases). The V end was cut by 3 bases, the J end by 4 bases, with 13 bases between. The CDR3 contains 15 residues. Germline V gene data show CDR1 as MNHEY and CDR2 as SMNVEV (reference sequence). The CDR3 DNA sequence: TGTGCCAGCAGTTTGGCCGGCTCGGGATACAATGAGCAGTTCTTC. Translating gives CASSLAGSGYNEQFF.

This clonotype turned up a few times. The chain combines TRBV29-1 with TRBJ2-3; 9 nucleotides agree with TRBD2. This CDR3 has 15 residues. Germline CDR1 SQVTM, CDR2 ANQGSEA. The V segment lost 1 base and the J segment 2 bases; nucleotides outside the gene matches: 4. In nucleotides, the CDR3 is TGCAGCGTTGAAGGGCGGGAGGGGGACACAGATACGCAGTATTTT. Encoded protein: CSVEGREGDTDTQYF.

This clonotype was counted a few times. The chain employs TRBV24-1 and TRBJ2-1, with 8 nucleotides matching TRBD2. V gave up 1 base and J gave up 7 bases; unmatched junction bases: 8. Germline lookup yields CDR1 KGHDR and CDR2 SFDVKD. This CDR3 contains 16 residues. This CDR3 is CATSDFLAGGGNEQFF. CDR3 nucleotides: TGTGCCACCAGTGATTTTCTGGCGGGAGGCGGAAATGAGCAGTTCTTC.

V is TRBV12-3 or TRBV12-4 and J is TRBJ2-7; unclear D gene. Trimming took off 7 bases at V and 0 bases at J, with 10 bases between the two ends. The CDR3 has 13 residues. CDR3 DNA: TGTGCCAGCACCCCACAGAGCTCCTACGAGCAGTACTTC. Residues: CASTPQSSYEQYF.

This clonotype has a handful of counts. J is TRBJ2-1 and V is TRBV7-9; possibly TRBD1 for D (5 bases). This CDR3 comprises 12 residues. CDR1 and CDR2 (germline): SEHNR, FQNEAQ (reference sequence). With 5 bases removed from V and 9 bases from J, the gap between germline ends came to 11 bases. The chain's CDR3 is CASSHPRGEQFF. CDR3 nucleotide sequence: TGTGCCAGCAGCCACCCAAGGGGTGAGCAGTTCTTC.

The J gene is TRBJ1-1, the V gene TRBV20-1; D not certain. The CDR3 consists of 13 residues. Germline V CDR1 and CDR2: DFQATT, SNEGSKA (reference sequence). V gave up 1 base and J gave up 1 base, with 7 bases separating them. The CDR3 bases are TGCAGTGCTAGAGTTGGGAAGAACACTGAAGCTTTCTTT. It encodes CSARVGKNTEAFF.

This clonotype was detected only a few times. The chain uses TRBV21-1 and TRBJ2-3; the table's D gene call, TRBD1, was not cross checked with the DNA. TRBV21-1 is described as a pseudogene. CDR3 size: 19 residues. The CDR3 region has the DNA TGTGCCAGCAGCAAAGATTCCATTCGTTTGGACAGCAGCACAGATACGCAGTATTTT. It translates to CASSKDSIRLDSSTDTQYF.

V and J are TRBV15 and TRBJ1-1; tentative D call: TRBD1 (5 bases). The germline V gene has CDR1 LNHNV and CDR2 YYDKDF (reference sequence). CDR3 size: 15 residues. Deletions cut 1 base from V and 0 bases from J, with 9 bases between. This CDR3 reads CATSRVPGLNTEAFF. CDR3 in DNA: TGTGCCACCAGCAGAGTCCCAGGGCTGAACACTGAAGCTTTCTTT.

The V gene is TRBV7-8, the J gene TRBJ2-1; 9 nucleotides line up with TRBD2. The CDR3 contains 15 residues. The V gene's germline CDR1 is SGHVS and CDR2 FQNEAQ. The J segment lost 5 bases and the V segment lost 4 bases, leaving 6 bases of the junction unmatched. The CDR3 region is CASSWLAGVNNEQFF. Here the CDR3 DNA reads TGTGCCAGCAGCTGGTTAGCGGGAGTAAACAATGAGCAGTTCTTC.

The chain employs TRBV4-1 and TRBJ2-3, with TRBD2 as a possible D gene (6 bases). V gave up 2 bases and J gave up 0 bases, with 18 bases separating them. CDR1 is MGHRA and CDR2 is YSYEKL in the germline V gene. The CDR3 covers 18 residues. Here the CDR3 reads CASSQLSGTGESTDTQYF. For the CDR3, the DNA is TGCGCCAGCAGCCAACTTTCAGGAACGGGAGAAAGCACAGATACGCAGTATTTT.

The chain employs TRBV12-3 or TRBV12-4 and TRBJ1-1, with 8 bases aligning to TRBD1. CDR3 length: 14 amino acids. The junction had 16 bases not matched to a gene; V was cut back by 6 bases and J by 13 bases. CDR3 nucleotides: TGTGCCAGCAGCATTGGGACAGGTAGTAATTTGGGTTTCTTT. Its translation is CASSIGTGSNLGFF.

This clonotype was detected a few times. The chain carries TRBV28 and TRBJ2-7; 7 nucleotides line up with TRBD1. The CDR3 contains 13 residues. V lost 7 bases, J lost 2 bases, and 5 bases stayed unmatched. Germline V CDR1 and CDR2: MDHEN, SYDVKM. CDR3 region: CASNRDSAYEQYF. CDR3 nucleotides: TGTGCCAGCAACCGGGACAGCGCCTACGAGCAGTACTTC. Supplemented by reference TRBV28 and TRBJ2-7, the full variable domain reads DVKVTQSSRYLVKRTGEKVFLECVQDMDHENMFWYRQDPGLGLRLIYFSYDVKMKEKGDIPEGYSVSREKKERFSLILESASTNQTSMYLCASNRDSAYEQYFGPGTRLTVT.

This rearrangement joins TRBV28 to TRBJ2-6, with D unclear. V lost 7 bases and J lost 2, with 21 bases in between. Germline CDR1 reads MDHEN; CDR2 reads SYDVKM. The CDR3 is 18 amino acids. The CDR3: CASTHDNHGVPGANVLTF. The CDR3 DNA is TGTGCCAGCACCCATGACAACCATGGGGTTCCTGGGGCCAACGTCCTGACTTTC. Full variable domain (missing parts from reference TRBV28 and TRBJ2-6): DVKVTQSSRYLVKRTGEKVFLECVQDMDHENMFWYRQDPGLGLRLIYFSYDVKMKEKGDIPEGYSVSREKKERFSLILESASTNQTSMYLCASTHDNHGVPGANVLTFGAGSRLTVL.

The chain has TRBV30 and TRBJ2-5; D gene unclear. Germline V lookup: CDR1 GTSNPN, CDR2 SVGIG (reference sequence). V lost 0 bases to trimming and J lost 2 bases, with 10 bases between them. The CDR3 runs to 14 residues. The CDR3 bases are TGTGCCTGGAGTGTAGATGGGATTCAAGAGACCCAGTACTTC. Protein: CAWSVDGIQETQYF.

The chain carries TRBV20-1 and TRBJ2-2; D assignment may be TRBD1 or TRBD2 (7 bases each). The V and J ends lost 3 bases and 5 bases respectively, with 13 bases between them. This CDR3 is 14 amino acids long. CDR1 is DFQATT and CDR2 is SNEGSKA in the germline V gene (reference sequence). CDR3 loop: CSASQGGGTGELFF. The CDR3 DNA reads as TGCAGTGCTAGTCAGGGGGGGGGTACCGGGGAGCTGTTTTTT.

This clonotype came up a few times. J is TRBJ2-2 and V is TRBV7-9, with D possibly TRBD1 on 6 matching bases. The CDR3 is 16 amino acids. The V gene lost 3 bases and the J gene lost 2 bases, with 13 bases spanning the gap. Germline loops: CDR1 SEHNR, CDR2 FQNEAQ (reference sequence). Written as DNA, the CDR3 is TGTGCCAGCAGCTTTGGACAGACGATAAACACCGGGGAGCTGTTTTTT. Translating gives CASSFGQTINTGELFF. Full variable domain (rest looked up from reference TRBV7-9 and TRBJ2-2): DTGVSQNPRHKITKRGQNVTFRCDPISEHNRLYWYRQTLGQGPEFLTYFQNEAQLEKSRLLSDRFSAERPKGSFSTLEIQRTEQGDSAMYLCASSFGQTINTGELFFGEGSRLTVL.

This clonotype was found a few times. The V gene is TRBV27, the J gene TRBJ2-7, with D perhaps TRBD1 or TRBD2 (5 bases each). This CDR3 region has 14 residues. Germline-derived CDR1 and CDR2 are MNHEY and SMNVEV (reference sequence). Trimming cost V 5 bases and J 0 bases, with 11 bases left between them. The DNA for the CDR3 is TGTGCCAGCAGTCCCAGGGCGGGCTCCTACGAGCAGTACTTC. It yields the protein CASSPRAGSYEQYF.

This clonotype was counted many times. J is TRBJ1-2 and V is TRBV10-3, with 9 bases matching TRBD1. Unmatched junction bases numbered 6, after V lost 10 bases and J lost 0 bases. Germline CDR1 is ENHRY and CDR2 is SYGVKD. The CDR3 length is 14 residues. The CDR3 sequence: CATADRGPNYGYTF. Written as DNA, the CDR3 is TGTGCCACCGCGGACAGGGGCCCTAACTATGGCTACACCTTC.

This rearrangement joins TRBV11-1 to TRBJ2-7; a possible D gene is TRBD1 (6 bases). There are 13 residues in the CDR3. Trimming took 3 bases from V and 5 from J, leaving 11 bases between them. The V gene's germline CDR1 is SGHAT and CDR2 FQDESV (reference sequence). CDR3 nucleotide sequence: TGTGCCAGCAGCTTCCGGACAGTCAACGAGCAGTACTTC. Protein product: CASSFRTVNEQYF.

This chain uses TRBV11-1 with TRBJ1-4; TRBD1 is a possible D gene (5 bases). The V and J ends lost 0 bases and 0 bases respectively, with 5 bases between them. The V gene's germline CDR1 is SGHAT and CDR2 FQDESV (reference sequence). CDR3 length: 15 amino acids. In nucleotides, the CDR3 is TGTGCCAGCAGCTTAGCGACAGCAACTAATGAAAAACTGTTTTTT. Encoded protein: CASSLATATNEKLFF. The full variable domain, in which reference TRBV11-1 and TRBJ1-4 provide the parts outside the CDR3, is EAEVAQSPRYKITEKSQAVAFWCDPISGHATLYWYRQILGQGPELLVQFQDESVVDDSQLPKDRFSAERLKGVDSTLKIQPAELGDSAMYLCASSLATATNEKLFFGSGTQLSVL.

The rearrangement links TRBV2 to TRBJ1-1, with D uncertain. The length of the CDR3 is 16 residues. Trimming stripped 1 base from V and 0 bases from J, with 12 bases between. CDR1 SNHLY and CDR2 FYNNEI come from the germline V gene. In DNA, the CDR3 is TGTGCCAGCAGTGAAGGGCATTTCAAGGTGAACACTGAAGCTTTCTTT. It encodes CASSEGHFKVNTEAFF. Using reference TRBV2 and TRBJ1-1 for the parts outside the CDR3, the full variable domain is EPEVTQTPSHQVTQMGQEVILRCVPISNHLYFYWYRQILGQKVEFLVSFYNNEISEKSEIFDDQFSVERPDGSNFTLKIRSTKLEDSAMYFCASSEGHFKVNTEAFFGQGTRLTVV.

At least ten counts were recorded for this clonotype. This chain connects TRBV19 to TRBJ2-1, with 7 bases lining up with TRBD2. With V trimmed by 3 bases and J by 7 bases, 0 bases remained unmatched. CDR1 and CDR2 from the germline V gene are LNHDA and SQIVND (reference sequence). This CDR3 has 12 residues. The CDR3 nucleotides read TGTGCCAGTAGTATCGGGGGGAATGAGCAGTTCTTC. Protein product: CASSIGGNEQFF.

J is TRBJ2-7 and V is TRBV7-9, with 7 bases identical to TRBD1. With V trimmed by 9 bases and J by 0 bases, 5 bases remained unmatched. Germline V gene lookup returns CDR1 SEHNR and CDR2 FQNEAQ (reference sequence). There are 13 residues in the CDR3. The CDR3 nucleotides read TGTGCCAGTGGGGACAGATTCTCCTACGAGCAGTACTTC. Its protein is CASGDRFSYEQYF.

V usage is TRBV20-1 and J usage is TRBJ2-3; D may be TRBD1 or TRBD2 (5 bases each). Trimming pared 4 bases from V and 2 bases from J, leaving 16 bases between. Germline-derived CDR1 and CDR2 are DFQATT and SNEGSKA (reference sequence). The CDR3 is 15 residues long. CDR3 bases: TGCAGTGCTAATAGCGACGGGGCCCTCACAGATACGCAGTATTTT. Translated: CSANSDGALTDTQYF.

The chain combines TRBV10-3 with TRBJ2-1, with 11 bases that match TRBD1. J gave up 0 bases and V 1 base, and 8 bases lay outside the gene matches. Germline V CDR1 and CDR2: ENHRY, SYGVKD. The CDR3 is made up of 19 amino acids. CDR3 in DNA: TGTGCCATCAGTGAGTATGGACAGGGGGCCCTTAGCTCCTACAATGAGCAGTTCTTC. Protein: CAISEYGQGALSSYNEQFF.

This sequence joins TRBV7-8 and TRBJ2-7, with 9 nucleotides matching TRBD1. The length of the CDR3 is 15 residues. From germline, CDR1 is SGHVS and CDR2 FQNEAQ. The V gene end was trimmed by 5 bases and the J gene end by 1 base; junction bases not matched to a gene: 6. The CDR3 protein is CASSLHRGPSYEQYF. CDR3 in DNA: TGTGCCAGCAGCCTCCACAGGGGGCCATCCTACGAGCAGTACTTC.

This clonotype was counted a few times. V usage is TRBV7-8 and J usage is TRBJ2-7; D may be TRBD1 (6 bases). Looked up from germline, CDR1 is SGHVS and CDR2 is FQNEAQ. This CDR3 contains 14 residues. Trimming pared 5 bases from V and 1 base from J, leaving 12 bases between. DNA for the CDR3: TGTGCCAGCAGCGTACGGACAGCTTCCTACGAGCAGTACTTC. It encodes CASSVRTASYEQYF.